This T cell receptor (beta chain) comes out of a study of immune cell composition in non-small cell lung cancer. The normal lung sample lay at least 3 cm, and maximally far, from the tumour. Measured with immunoSEQ multiplex PCR; TCRdb has only the in-frame clones, and not every one. The sample contains about 6,700 clones, 67% of which appear only once. V was shortened by 3 bases and J by 2 bases, with 10 bases between the two germline ends. The CDR3 runs to 15 residues. The germline CDR1 and CDR2 sequences are LNHDA and SQIVND (reference sequence). This TCR derives from a human donor with non-small cell lung cancer. The chain links TRBV19 to TRBJ2-2; D not resolved. Sequences were obtained from non-adjacent lung tissue. The CDR3 loop reads CASSIISGNTGELFF. The DNA for the CDR3 is TGTGCCAGTAGTATTATTTCGGGTAACACCGGGGAGCTGTTTTTT.